This is a list of T cell receptor beta chains from one sample in a study of response to subunit inactivated influenza vaccine. TCRdb ran MiXCR on the RT-PCR reads and lists one entry per CDR3 protein. The sample consists of 630,000 or so distinct CDR3 sequences, approximately 14% of them appearing once. The sequences come from PBMCs from blood, collected 11 to 12 days after vaccination. These TCRs come from a man aged 45-65 years who received an inactivated influenza vaccine. The CDR3 runs from the conserved cysteine through the conserved F or W. D genes are given only for firm matches. Clone size, where shown, is once, few, many, or a class for clones that have expanded.

abundance: few; v_gene: TRBV6-5; d_gene: .; j_gene: TRBJ2-5; CDR3nt: TGTGCCTTGGGGCGGGTGGGAGAGACCCAGTACTTC; CDR3aa: CALGRVGETQYF
abundance: few; v_gene: TRBV7-2; d_gene: .; j_gene: TRBJ2-7; CDR3nt: TGTGCCAGCAGCTTAGGTATGAGCTCCTACGAGCAGTACTTC; CDR3aa: CASSLGMSSYEQYF
abundance: .; v_gene: TRBV3-1; d_gene: TRBD1; j_gene: TRBJ1-5; CDR3nt: TGTGCCAGTGCCGGGACAGGGAATCAGCCCCAGCATTTT; CDR3aa: CASAGTGNQPQHF
abundance: .; v_gene: TRBV29-1; d_gene: TRBD2; j_gene: TRBJ2-2; CDR3nt: TGCAGCGTTGCCAGACTAGCGGGGGGGGATACCGGGGAGCTGTTTTTT; CDR3aa: CSVARLAGGDTGELFF
abundance: .; v_gene: TRBV20-1; d_gene: TRBD2; j_gene: TRBJ2-1; CDR3nt: TGCAGTGCTAGCCCCGTGGAGCGGGAGTATGGCTCCTACAATGAGCAGTTCTTC; CDR3aa: CSASPVEREYGSYNEQFF
abundance: few; v_gene: TRBV28; d_gene: .; j_gene: TRBJ1-1; CDR3nt: TGTGCCAGCAATCCGGGGGGGAGCACTGAAGCTTTCTTT; CDR3aa: CASNPGGSTEAFF
abundance: few; v_gene: TRBV11-1; d_gene: .; j_gene: TRBJ2-7; CDR3nt: TGTGCCAGCAGAAAGGACCACGGTCCTCTCGAGCAGTACTTC; CDR3aa: CASRKDHGPLEQYF
abundance: few; v_gene: TRBV24-1; d_gene: TRBD2; j_gene: TRBJ2-1; CDR3nt: TGTGCCACCAGTGTCGGGGGGGACAATGAGCAGTTCTTC; CDR3aa: CATSVGGDNEQFF
abundance: few; v_gene: TRBV5-1; d_gene: .; j_gene: TRBJ2-1; CDR3nt: TGCGCCAGCAGCTTGTCGGGATACAGATACAATGAGCAGTTCTTC; CDR3aa: CASSLSGYRYNEQFF
abundance: .; v_gene: TRBV7-2; d_gene: TRBD2; j_gene: TRBJ2-2; CDR3nt: TGTGCCAGCAGCCCGTTGGCGGGGGGCCTAGGGGAGCTGTTTTTT; CDR3aa: CASSPLAGGLGELFF
abundance: few; v_gene: TRBV20-1; d_gene: .; j_gene: TRBJ2-1; CDR3nt: TGCAGTGCTACGGACGGCAGGCCCCTTAAGTTCTTC; CDR3aa: CSATDGRPLKFF
abundance: few; v_gene: TRBV3-1; d_gene: .; j_gene: TRBJ2-3; CDR3nt: TGTGCCAGCAGTACCACCGTGACTAGTCTTGATACGCAGTATTTT; CDR3aa: CASSTTVTSLDTQYF
abundance: .; v_gene: TRBV10-2; d_gene: .; j_gene: TRBJ2-1; CDR3nt: TGCGCCACACGGGGCACCTACAATGAGCAGTTCTTC; CDR3aa: CATRGTYNEQFF
abundance: .; v_gene: TRBV12-3/TRBV12-4; d_gene: TRBD2; j_gene: TRBJ2-3; CDR3nt: TGTGCCAGCACCCTCTCTAGCGGGGGGACAGATACGCAGTATTTT; CDR3aa: CASTLSSGGTDTQYF
abundance: few; v_gene: TRBV15; d_gene: .; j_gene: TRBJ2-5; CDR3nt: TGTGCCACCAGCGGGCCAGGGGAGACCCAGTACTTC; CDR3aa: CATSGPGETQYF